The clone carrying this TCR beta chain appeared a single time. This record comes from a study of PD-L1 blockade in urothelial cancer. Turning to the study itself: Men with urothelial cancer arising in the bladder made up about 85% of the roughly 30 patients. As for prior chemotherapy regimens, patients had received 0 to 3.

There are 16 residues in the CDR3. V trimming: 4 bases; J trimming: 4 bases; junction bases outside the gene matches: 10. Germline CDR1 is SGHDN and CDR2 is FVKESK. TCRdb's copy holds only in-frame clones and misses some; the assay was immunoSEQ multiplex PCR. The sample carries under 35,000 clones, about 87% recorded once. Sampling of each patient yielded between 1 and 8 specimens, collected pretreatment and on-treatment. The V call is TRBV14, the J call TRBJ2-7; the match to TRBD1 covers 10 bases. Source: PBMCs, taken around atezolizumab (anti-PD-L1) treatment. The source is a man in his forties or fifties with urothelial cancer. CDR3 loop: CASSPNPGQGPYEQYF. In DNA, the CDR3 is TGTGCCAGCAGCCCTAACCCGGGACAGGGGCCATACGAGCAGTACTTC.